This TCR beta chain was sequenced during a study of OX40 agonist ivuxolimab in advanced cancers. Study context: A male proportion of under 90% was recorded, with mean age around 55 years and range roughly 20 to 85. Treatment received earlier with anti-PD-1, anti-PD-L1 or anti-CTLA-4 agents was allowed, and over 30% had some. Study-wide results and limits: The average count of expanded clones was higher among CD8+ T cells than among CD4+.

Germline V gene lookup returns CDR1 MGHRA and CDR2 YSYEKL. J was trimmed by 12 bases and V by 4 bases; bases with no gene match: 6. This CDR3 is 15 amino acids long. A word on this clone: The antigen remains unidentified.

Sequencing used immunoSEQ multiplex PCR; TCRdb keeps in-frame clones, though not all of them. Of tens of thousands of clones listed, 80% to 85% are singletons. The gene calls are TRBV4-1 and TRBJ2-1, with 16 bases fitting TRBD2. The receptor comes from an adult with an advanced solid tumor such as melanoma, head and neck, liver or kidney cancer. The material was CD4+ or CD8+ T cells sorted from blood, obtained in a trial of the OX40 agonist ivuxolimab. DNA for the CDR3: TGCGCCAGCAGCCCGGGACTAGCGGGGGGGGAACGGCAGTTCTTC. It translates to CASSPGLAGGERQFF.